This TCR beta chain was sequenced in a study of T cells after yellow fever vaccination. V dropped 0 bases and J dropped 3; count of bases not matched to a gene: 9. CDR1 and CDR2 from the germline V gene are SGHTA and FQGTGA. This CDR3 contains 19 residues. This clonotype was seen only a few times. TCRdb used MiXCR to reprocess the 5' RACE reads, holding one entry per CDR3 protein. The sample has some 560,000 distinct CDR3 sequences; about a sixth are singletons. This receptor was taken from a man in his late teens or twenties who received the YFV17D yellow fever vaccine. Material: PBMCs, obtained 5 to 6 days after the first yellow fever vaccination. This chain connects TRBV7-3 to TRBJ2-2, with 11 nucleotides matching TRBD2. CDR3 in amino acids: CASSLTAPSGGQDTGELFF. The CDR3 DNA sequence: TGTGCCAGCAGCTTAACCGCACCTAGCGGGGGGCAGGACACCGGGGAGCTGTTTTTT.